The 9 T cell receptor beta chains below were found in one sample sequenced in a study of blood T cells in healthy people across ages. Primers used in a second PCR of about 6 to 11 cycles were a sample-barcoded 5' primer and a J-beta primer mix. TCRdb analysed the 5' RACE reads with MiXCR anew, one entry per CDR3 protein. The sample carries about 700,000 distinct CDR3 sequences, about 30% recorded once. The sequencing sample was made of blood. These receptors all come from a woman older than 75 in good health.

This clonotype was seen more than once but under ten times. DNA of the CDR3: TGCAGTGCTAGAGATCCACAGGGAGCATCACCCCTCCACTTT. Its protein is CSARDPQGASPLHF. The chain links TRBV20-1 to TRBJ1-6, with a tentative D call TRBD1 (6 bases). V lost 0 bases and J lost 10, with 13 bases in between. Per germline, CDR1 DFQATT and CDR2 SNEGSKA (reference sequence). The CDR3 has 14 residues.

This clonotype was recorded at least ten times. The chain links TRBV29-1 to TRBJ1-1; D uncertain. V lost 5 bases and J 1 base, leaving 11 bases between the germline ends. Germline CDR1 and CDR2: SQVTM and ANQGSEA. The CDR3 length is 13 residues. CDR3 sequence reads: CSVRISGNTEAFF. The CDR3, as DNA: TGCAGCGTTCGGATTTCAGGGAACACTGAAGCTTTCTTT.

There are many counts of this clonotype. The chain combines TRBV20-1 with TRBJ2-1; D may be TRBD2 (6 bases). The germline V gene has CDR1 DFQATT and CDR2 SNEGSKA (reference sequence). The CDR3 contains 14 residues. Trimming shortened V by 7 bases and J by 0 bases, and 13 bases separated the two germline ends. The CDR3 loop is CSVLRGSSYNEQFF. The CDR3, as DNA: TGCAGTGTCCTGCGGGGCAGCTCCTACAATGAGCAGTTCTTC.

This clonotype was detected only a few times. The chain has TRBV30 and TRBJ2-2, with TRBD1 identical over 9 bases. The V and J ends lost 4 bases and 5 bases, in that order; junction bases with no gene match: 17. The germline CDR1 and CDR2 sequences are GTSNPN and SVGIG (reference sequence). The CDR3 covers 18 residues. The CDR3 bases are TGTGCCTGGAAGCGATATACTCCGGGACAGGGATATACCGGGGAGCTGTTTTTT. Its protein product is CAWKRYTPGQGYTGELFF.

This rearrangement joins TRBV10-3 to TRBJ1-2, with TRBD1 matching 7 bases. V lost 3 bases to trimming and J lost 7 bases; unmatched junction nucleotides: 5. This CDR3 is 13 amino acids long. CDR1 is ENHRY and CDR2 is SYGVKD in the germline V gene. The CDR3 DNA reads TGTGCCATCAGTGAAGACAGGGAGACTGGCTACACCTTC. The encoded protein is CAISEDRETGYTF.

A note on this clonotype: Since a much larger clone is just one base distant, this may be a read error. The gene calls are TRBV6-6 and TRBJ2-7, with D unclear. The germline CDR1 and CDR2 sequences are MNHNY and SVGAGI (reference sequence). The CDR3 contains 14 residues. CDR3 nucleotide sequence: TGTGCCAGCAGTTACTACCTAACCTCCTACGAGCAGGACTTC. Translated: CASSYYLTSYEQDF.

The J gene is TRBJ2-3, the V gene TRBV10-1, with TRBD2 identical over 7 bases. CDR1 is WNHNN and CDR2 is SYGVQD in the germline V gene (reference sequence). The CDR3 spans 14 residues. Germline trimming cut 3 bases from V and 3 bases from J; bases unmatched to any gene: 3. The CDR3 region has the DNA TGCGCCAGCAGTGAAGGGAGGGCTACAGATACGCAGTATTTT. Encoded protein: CASSEGRATDTQYF.

Concerning this clonotype itself: The CDR3 ends on some other residue instead of the conserved phenylalanine or tryptophan, so this is likely a read error. The J gene is TRBJ2-5, the V gene TRBV24-1, with 8 bases that match TRBD2. Germline lookup yields CDR1 KGHDR and CDR2 SFDVKD. The CDR3 loop spans 14 amino acids. CDR3 coding DNA: TGCGCCACCAGTGAGACGGGAGGGCAAGAGACCCAGTACTGC. Translating gives CATSETGGQETQYC.

V usage is TRBV5-4 and J usage is TRBJ2-3; possible D gene TRBD1, 5 bases. CDR1 is SGHNT and CDR2 is YYREEE in the germline V gene (reference sequence). Deletions cut 10 bases from V and 3 bases from J, with 12 bases between. CDR3 length equals 12 residues. The DNA for the CDR3 is TGTGCCGTCAGCAGGGTTACAGATACGCAGTATTTT. Translation: CAVSRVTDTQYF.